Sequencing of this T cell receptor (beta chain) was carried out in a study of cytomegalovirus exposure and HLA in healthy donors. Whole-study results and caveats: Later analysis revealed greater clonal expansion in HLA-associated TCR beta chains than in equally common others. As was reported, the HLA-A and HLA-B alleles of most subjects were accurately predicted from TCR beta sequences. Some highly shared sequence variants likely arose as a pipeline artifact.

The PCR used 60 Vbeta and 13 Jbeta primers. Clones were read by immunoSEQ multiplex PCR, and TCRdb kept only the in-frame ones, dropping some. This table has fewer than 250,000 clones, roughly 87% appearing once. Germline V lookup: CDR1 SGHAT, CDR2 FQNNGV. V was trimmed by 5 bases and J by 4 bases, leaving 14 bases between them. The CDR3 sequence is 14 residues long. The table lists this clone with a few counts. The antigen remains unidentified. The TCR comes from a man aged 35 to 55 in good health and CMV-seropositive. Specimen: PBMCs. The J gene is TRBJ1-1, the V gene TRBV11-2; no firm D call. CDR3 in amino acids: CASSPERGGTEAFF. CDR3 sequence (DNA): TGTGCCAGCAGCCCAGAACGGGGTGGCACTGAAGCTTTCTTT.